Here is one T cell receptor (beta chain) with its context. The antigen is not known. The data belong to a study of human T cells and chemical hapten exposure. Study details: Women made up most patients, who had alopecia areata, totalis or universalis. Study outcomes and limitations: Alopecia was present in the donors, so their immune response may differ from healthy people's.

The germline V gene encodes CDR1 SEHNR and CDR2 FQNEAQ (reference sequence). CDR3 length equals 11 residues. V lost 6 bases and J lost 5, with 7 bases in between. TCRdb re-analysed the RACE reads in MiXCR, keeping a single row per CDR3 protein. The data hold under 50,000 distinct CDR3 sequences, with 9.5% observed a single time. Time point given: patch test 3, about 24 weeks after DPC sensitization. Treatment reported: therapeutic diphenylcyclopropenone sensitization with weekly scalp DPC. It was unfractionated whole blood from which total RNA was extracted. Donors, patients with alopecia ranging from 18 to 70 years old and judged suitable for DPC, provided samples.

The sequences come from whole blood, collected in connection with sensitization to the hapten diphenylcyclopropenone (DPC). This chain joins TRBV7-9 and TRBJ1-1, with D hard to call. This TCR was sampled from a man aged 45-65 years with alopecia areata. Some clones in this sample may be carry-over from other donors' samples. The CDR3 region is CASSPRTEAFF. As DNA, the CDR3 is TGTGCCAGCAGTCCAAGAACTGAAGCTTTCTTT.